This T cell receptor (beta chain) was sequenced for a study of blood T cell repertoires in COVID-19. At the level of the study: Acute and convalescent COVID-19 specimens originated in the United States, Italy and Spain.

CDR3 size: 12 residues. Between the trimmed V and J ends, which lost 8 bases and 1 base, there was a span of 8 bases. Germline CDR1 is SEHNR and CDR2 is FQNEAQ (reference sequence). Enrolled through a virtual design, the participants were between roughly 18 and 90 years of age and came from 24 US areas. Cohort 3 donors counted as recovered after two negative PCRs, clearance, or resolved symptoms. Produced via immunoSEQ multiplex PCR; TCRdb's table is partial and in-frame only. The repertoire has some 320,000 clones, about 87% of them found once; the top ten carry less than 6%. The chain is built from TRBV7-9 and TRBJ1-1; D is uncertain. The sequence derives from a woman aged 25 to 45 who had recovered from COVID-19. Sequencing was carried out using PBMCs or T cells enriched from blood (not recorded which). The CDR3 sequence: CASGGENTEAFF. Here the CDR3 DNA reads TGTGCCAGCGGCGGGGAGAACACTGAAGCTTTCTTT.